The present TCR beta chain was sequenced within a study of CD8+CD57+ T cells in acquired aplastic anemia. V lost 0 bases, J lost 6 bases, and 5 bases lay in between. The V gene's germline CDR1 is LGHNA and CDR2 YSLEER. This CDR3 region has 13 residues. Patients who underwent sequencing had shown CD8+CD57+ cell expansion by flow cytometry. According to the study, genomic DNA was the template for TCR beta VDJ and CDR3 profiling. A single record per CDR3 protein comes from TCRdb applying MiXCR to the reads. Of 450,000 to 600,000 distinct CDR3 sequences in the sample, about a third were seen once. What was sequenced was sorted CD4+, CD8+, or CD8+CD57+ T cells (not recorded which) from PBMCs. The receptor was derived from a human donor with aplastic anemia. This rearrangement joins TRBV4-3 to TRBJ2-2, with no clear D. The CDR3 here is CASSQEVSGELFF. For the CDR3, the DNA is TGCGCCAGCAGCCAAGAAGTTTCCGGGGAGCTGTTTTTT.